A selection of T cell receptor beta chains follows, all from one sample in a study of metastatic and nonmetastatic thyroid tumors. MiXCR was used by TCRdb to re-call the PCR reads. This sample has about 60,000 clones, with around 16% found just once. The sample was blood. These receptors all stem from a male donor with papillary thyroid cancer or a benign thyroid nodule (not recorded which). Some clones in this sample may be carry-over from other donors' samples. Each CDR3 is given without its conserved first and last residue. Expanded clones are given a class, and other clones once, few, many or no size at all.

v_call	clone_size	j_call	cdr3_aa
TRBV6-2/TRBV6-3	many	TRBJ1-5	ASSYSTQVYSNQPQH
TRBV6-1	medium-sized	TRBJ1-3	ASSEAPDKAGNTIY
TRBV6-2/TRBV6-3	many	TRBJ1-1	ASSYLAGDDTEAF
TRBV24-1	many	TRBJ2-5	ATGGTAQETQY
TRBV12-3/TRBV12-4	many	TRBJ2-3	ASSQGTDTQY
TRBV12-3/TRBV12-4	many	TRBJ2-7	ASSLAGDNYEQY
TRBV15	many	TRBJ1-2	ATSRAQRGYT
TRBV11-2	many	TRBJ1-1	ASSLETGVHTEAF
TRBV5-5	many	TRBJ2-2	ASSGTGGYTGELF
TRBV5-4	few	TRBJ2-7	ASSLEGRGYEQY
TRBV7-3	many	TRBJ2-1	ASSLTGGLAGRGPEQF
TRBV7-2	many	TRBJ2-5	ASSLAGGRGETQY
TRBV6-5	many	TRBJ2-2	ASRRTGQGARVGTGELF
TRBV18	many	TRBJ2-7	ASSPPGSGGAYEQY
TRBV2	-	TRBJ2-7	TSMGDRSYEQY
TRBV19	many	TRBJ2-3	ASSSWGADTDTQY
TRBV6-2/TRBV6-3	-	TRBJ2-3	ASSYSMWAAGTSTSTDTQY
TRBV12-3/TRBV12-4	many	TRBJ2-1	ASSPLAGGMYNEQF
TRBV5-1	many	TRBJ2-7	ASSLSPYRPSGYSYEQY
TRBV4-1	many	TRBJ1-4	ASSPDGYNEKLF
TRBV6-2/TRBV6-3	many	TRBJ2-1	ASSYRTEQF
TRBV20-1	-	TRBJ2-7	SASGGSPYEHH
TRBV24-1	many	TRBJ2-7	ATSKGQGAPRQY
TRBV9	many	TRBJ1-2	ASSANYGYT
TRBV27	many	TRBJ2-1	ASSPRGGTGSYNEQF
TRBV24-1	many	TRBJ2-5	ATSDLPGNAKQETQY
TRBV20-1	few	TRBJ1-6	SASDQWKNSTLH
TRBV7-8	-	TRBJ2-7	ASSPGGRDEQY
TRBV7-3	many	TRBJ2-3	ASSSGQGADTQY
TRBV7-6	-	TRBJ2-7	ASSLARGSYEQY
TRBV7-7	-	TRBJ2-5	ASSLWSEPRETQY
TRBV6-4	-	TRBJ2-2	SSSNRGGTWELF
TRBV18	-	TRBJ2-3	ASSPTGVRTDTQY
TRBV5-1	few	TRBJ2-4	ASSSATAKNIQY
TRBV20-1	many	TRBJ2-1	SPQGGLANSHEQF
TRBV7-2	many	TRBJ2-1	ASSPPGTPGWEQF
TRBV19	many	TRBJ2-3	ASTLGWRELSDTQY
TRBV6-4	many	TRBJ2-2	ASSDGGAGELF
TRBV7-8	many	TRBJ2-1	ASSSDRGHYNEQF
TRBV7-8	-	TRBJ1-5	ASISQALQPQH
TRBV30	many	TRBJ1-6	AWSVAGGTSPLH
TRBV11-2	many	TRBJ2-1	ASSLGVSGGALEQF
TRBV6-2/TRBV6-3	-	TRBJ1-3	ASTSPGNTIY
TRBV6-5	many	TRBJ1-6	ASSNSGTGER
TRBV7-3	many	TRBJ2-2	ASSLPGTGATGELF